This T cell receptor beta chain was obtained from a study of T cell repertoires in cytomegalovirus infection. This clonotype was seen at least ten times. Its specificity is not known. Study findings and constraints: CMV-specific HLA-C-restricted TCR beta clonotypes dominated the ex vivo response.

Each CDR3 protein is one row after TCRdb ran MiXCR on the reads. Here the sample spans some 220,000 distinct CDR3 sequences, about 5.9% being singletons. The CDR3 spans 15 residues. The junction had 9 bases not matched to a gene; V was cut back by 7 bases and J by 7 bases. Germline V gives CDR1 SGHTA, CDR2 FQGNSA. This chain links TRBV7-2 with TRBJ1-6; 8 nucleotides align to TRBD1. Sequencing was performed on PBMCs. The receptor was derived from a human donor in good health (CMV status not recorded). Some clones in this sample may be carry-over from other donors' samples. The DNA of the CDR3 is TGTGCCAGCAACCACCGGGACAGGCTAAATTCACCCCTCCACTTT. As protein: CASNHRDRLNSPLHF.